Following are 23 T cell receptor beta chains from one sample sequenced in a study of shared clonotypes between healthy human individuals. This table comes from immunoSEQ multiplex PCR, and its TCRdb copy is limited to in-frame clones, with some not included. The sample contains about 730,000 clones, approximately 77% of which appear only once. The material sequenced was memory CD4+ T cells sorted from blood. Stated subset: CD45RA-negative fraction. The receptor source for this set is a woman aged 25 to 39 in good health.

This clone was picked up a small number of times. V is TRBV7-8 and J is TRBJ2-7; possible D gene TRBD1, 6 bases. CDR1 and CDR2 from the germline V gene are SGHVS and FQNEAQ. Trimming left V 5 bases short and J 7 bases short, with 24 bases between. The CDR3 consists of 16 residues. In nucleotides, the CDR3 is TGTGCCAGCAGCCAAACAGGGTCCCCACTGAGCGGTGAGCAGTACTTC. Protein: CASSQTGSPLSGEQYF.

The chain is built from TRBV29-1 and TRBJ2-2, with D perhaps TRBD1 (6 bases). CDR3 length: 11 residues. Trimming stripped 7 bases from V and 7 bases from J, with 10 bases between. Germline V gene sequence: CDR1 SQVTM, CDR2 ANQGSEA. The CDR3 DNA reads as TGCAGCGGCAGGGGCGGCGGGGAGCTGTTTTTT. Protein sequence: CSGRGGGELFF.

This clone was seen only once. The chain links TRBV6-6 to TRBJ2-7; 8 bases map to TRBD2. The CDR3 extends over 16 amino acids. Trimming removed 2 bases from V and 0 bases from J; junction bases left unmatched: 6. Germline V lookup: CDR1 MNHNY, CDR2 SVGAGI (reference sequence). Here the CDR3 DNA reads TGTGCCAGCAGTTACCAAACTAGCGGATACTCCTACGAGCAGTACTTC. This encodes CASSYQTSGYSYEQYF.

CDR3 protein: CASSPTTGTSGTGELFF. As DNA, the CDR3 is TGTGCCAGCAGCCCGACTACAGGGACCTCGGGTACCGGGGAGCTGTTTTTT. The V and J genes are TRBV11-2 and TRBJ2-2; a weak D match, TRBD1 (6 bases). The CDR3 is made up of 17 amino acids. The germline V and J ends were trimmed by 5 bases and 5 bases, with 21 bases remaining between them. Germline CDR1 and CDR2: SGHAT and FQNNGV.

The chain combines TRBV19 with TRBJ2-3; D possibly corresponds to TRBD1 (6 bases). The germline CDR1 and CDR2 sequences are LNHDA and SQIVND (reference sequence). The V end lost 5 bases, the J end lost 0 bases, and 15 bases lay between the germline ends. This CDR3 comprises 16 residues. CDR3 sequence reads: CASSPGTRTSTDTQYF. The CDR3, as DNA: TGTGCCAGTAGTCCCGGGACACGCACTAGCACAGATACGCAGTATTTT.

CDR3 sequence: CASRGQGSTEAFF. The DNA for the CDR3 is TGCGCCAGCCGCGGACAGGGGAGCACTGAAGCTTTCTTT. J is TRBJ1-1 and V is TRBV10-1; 9 bases are a match to TRBD1. This CDR3 has 13 residues. Unmatched junction bases numbered 5, after V lost 8 bases and J lost 4 bases. The germline gives CDR1 WNHNN, CDR2 SYGVQD (reference sequence).

This clone was observed a single time. J is TRBJ2-1 and V is TRBV18; 9 nucleotides align to TRBD2. The CDR3 is made up of 17 amino acids. J was trimmed by 5 bases and V by 1 base; bases with no gene match: 9. CDR1 and CDR2 from the germline V gene are KGHSH and LQKENI. The CDR3 DNA is TGTGCCAGCTCACCACAGGGCTTAGCGGGAGTGAACAATGAGCAGTTCTTC. Its protein product is CASSPQGLAGVNNEQFF. The whole variable domain, remainder taken from reference TRBV18 and TRBJ2-1, is NAGVMQNPRHLVRRRGQEARLRCSPMKGHSHVYWYRQLPEEGLKFMVYLQKENIIDESGMPKERFSAEFPKEGPSILRIQQVVRGDSAAYFCASSPQGLAGVNNEQFFGPGTRLTVL.

For this clone: The sample carries other DNA sequences with the same CDR3. The J gene is TRBJ1-1, the V gene TRBV28, with D unresolved. The CDR3 is made up of 15 amino acids. Trimming removed 4 bases from V and 1 base from J, with 13 bases in between. Germline CDR1 reads MDHEN; CDR2 reads SYDVKM. This CDR3 reads CASSSPWGRNTEAFF. The CDR3 DNA reads as TGTGCCAGCAGTTCCCCCTGGGGAAGGAACACTGAAGCTTTCTTT. Together with reference TRBV28 and TRBJ1-1, the CDR3 gives the full variable domain: DVKVTQSSRYLVKRTGEKVFLECVQDMDHENMFWYRQDPGLGLRLIYFSYDVKMKEKGDIPEGYSVSREKKERFSLILESASTNQTSMYLCASSSPWGRNTEAFFGQGTRLTVV.

This clone is a singleton in its sample. The rearrangement joins TRBV7-9 to TRBJ1-4; 7 bases fit TRBD1. V lost 1 base and J lost 0; bases outside the gene matches: 11. This CDR3 region has 19 residues. Germline V lookup: CDR1 SEHNR, CDR2 FQNEAQ (reference sequence). The DNA for the CDR3 is TGTGCCAGCAGCTTAGTAAGCAGGGGGTCTCGGGCAACTAATGAAAAACTGTTTTTT. The encoded protein is CASSLVSRGSRATNEKLFF.

This clone has only a few counts. J is TRBJ1-2 and V is TRBV28; unclear D gene. The CDR3 runs 13 residues. V was pared by 5 bases and J by 4 bases, with 11 bases between. CDR1 is MDHEN and CDR2 is SYDVKM in the germline V gene. CDR3 DNA: TGTGCCAGCAGTAATAGCCTGGGCTATGGCTACACCTTC. Translated, it gives CASSNSLGYGYTF.

V usage is TRBV29-1 and J usage is TRBJ2-1; 10 bases line up with TRBD1. Trimming cost V 4 bases and J 8 bases; bases outside gene matches: 8. The CDR3 is made up of 14 amino acids. Germline V gives CDR1 SQVTM, CDR2 ANQGSEA. CDR3: CSVAPTGGSDEQFF. DNA for the CDR3: TGCAGCGTTGCCCCGACAGGGGGCAGCGATGAGCAGTTCTTC.

The rearrangement links TRBV5-1 to TRBJ2-5; tentatively, D is TRBD1 (5 bases). Looked up from germline, CDR1 is SGHRS and CDR2 is YFSETQ. Trimming stripped 0 bases from V and 1 base from J, with 10 bases between. This CDR3 region has 15 residues. CDR3 residues: CASSLVGLRQETQYF. The CDR3 DNA reads as TGCGCCAGCAGCTTGGTGGGGCTACGCCAAGAGACCCAGTACTTC.

Points on this clone: The sample has other DNA sequences that encode this CDR3 too. This chain joins TRBV5-1 and TRBJ2-5; 7 bases align to TRBD1. The germline CDR1 and CDR2 sequences are SGHRS and YFSETQ. J gave up 5 bases and V 2 bases, and 6 bases lay outside the gene matches. The CDR3 totals 14 residues. CDR3 sequence (DNA): TGCGCCAGCAGCTTTGACAGGGCAGGGGAGACCCAGTACTTC. It yields the protein CASSFDRAGETQYF.

V gene TRBV6-8 combines with J gene TRBJ1-5; tentatively, D is TRBD1 (5 bases). The CDR3 is made up of 15 amino acids. Germline assignment: CDR1 MNHGY and CDR2 SAAAGT. V was pared by 6 bases and J by 5 bases, with 17 bases between. CDR3 in amino acids: CASSLFGGLDQPQHF. The CDR3 region has the DNA TGTGCCAGCAGCCTATTCGGGGGTCTGGATCAGCCCCAGCATTTT.

The chain links TRBV28 to TRBJ2-1; 9 nucleotides align to TRBD2. The germline gives CDR1 MDHEN, CDR2 SYDVKM. V shed 8 bases and J 5 bases; nucleotides not matched to a gene: 10. The CDR3 runs 15 residues. The CDR3 coding sequence is TGTGCCAGCCACCACAGCGGGAGGACGAACAATGAGCAGTTCTTC. Translation gives CASHHSGRTNNEQFF.

The gene calls are TRBV5-1 and TRBJ1-3; D perhaps matches TRBD1 (6 bases). Germline assignment: CDR1 SGHRS and CDR2 YFSETQ. V shed 6 bases and J shed 4 bases, with 14 bases lying between them. The CDR3 has 14 residues. The CDR3 protein is CASMAGTTGNTIYF. The CDR3 coding sequence is TGCGCCAGCATGGCGGGGACAACGGGAAACACCATATATTTT.

This chain connects TRBV6-1 to TRBJ1-5; the D gene is possibly TRBD1 (5 bases). The germline CDR1 and CDR2 sequences are MNHNS and SASEGT. V lost 4 bases and J lost 5, with 12 bases in between. The CDR3 runs to 14 residues. The CDR3 nucleotides are TGTGCCAGCAGTGCCCGGGGCTGGGATCAGCCCCAGCATTTT. This codes for CASSARGWDQPQHF.

CDR3 sequence: CASRLPGIDTF. The CDR3 DNA reads as TGTGCAAGTCGCTTACCAGGGATAGACACCTTC. The chain is built from TRBV12-2 and TRBJ1-2; TRBD1, the D gene given by the table, was not confirmed from the DNA. TRBV12-2 is an annotated pseudogene. CDR3 length: 11 residues.

V usage is TRBV28 and J usage is TRBJ2-3; 8 bases are shared with TRBD2. CDR3 size: 15 residues. The V segment lost 7 bases and the J segment 4 bases; nucleotides outside the gene matches: 10. Germline V gives CDR1 MDHEN, CDR2 SYDVKM. The CDR3 loop is CASNPPGLVADTQYF. The CDR3 DNA reads as TGTGCCAGCAACCCCCCGGGACTAGTCGCAGATACGCAGTATTTT.

The sample holds a few counts of this clone. The chain recombines TRBV30 with TRBJ1-2; TRBD1 agrees at 7 bases. CDR1 is GTSNPN, CDR2 SVGIG, per germline (reference sequence). J gave up 4 bases and V 0 bases, and 2 bases lay outside the gene matches. The length of the CDR3 is 13 residues. DNA of the CDR3: TGTGCCTGGAGTGTACAGGGGCGCTATGGCTACACCTTC. This codes for CAWSVQGRYGYTF. The full variable domain, completed using reference TRBV30 and TRBJ1-2, is SQTIHQWPATLVQPVGSPLSLECTVEGTSNPNLYWYRQAAGRGLQLLFYSVGIGQISSEVPQNLSASRPQDRQFILSSKKLLLSDSGFYLCAWSVQGRYGYTFGSGTRLTVV.

The rearrangement links TRBV2 to TRBJ1-1, with D tentatively TRBD1 (5 bases). This CDR3 is 14 amino acids long. Germline V gene lookup returns CDR1 SNHLY and CDR2 FYNNEI. With 6 bases removed from V and 1 base from J, the gap between germline ends came to 12 bases. The CDR3 sequence: CASSASDTNTEAFF. The CDR3 coding sequence is TGTGCCAGCAGCGCCTCGGACACGAACACTGAAGCTTTCTTT.

V usage is TRBV28 and J usage is TRBJ1-1; possibly TRBD1 for D (5 bases). The CDR3 totals 17 residues. The V and J ends lost 4 bases and 0 bases respectively, with 18 bases between them. Per germline, CDR1 MDHEN and CDR2 SYDVKM. CDR3 coding DNA: TGTGCCAGCAGTTCCTTCGGTAAGGGGATCATGAACACTGAAGCTTTCTTT. It codes for CASSSFGKGIMNTEAFF.

This clone was picked up a small number of times. V and J are TRBV28 and TRBJ2-7; 8 positions agree with TRBD2. The CDR3 length is 17 residues. Unmatched junction bases numbered 18, after V lost 4 bases and J lost 7 bases. CDR1 and CDR2 (germline): MDHEN, SYDVKM. The CDR3 loop reads CASSSRTGTRGWWEQYF. For the CDR3, the DNA is TGTGCCAGCAGTTCCAGAACCGGGACTAGAGGGTGGTGGGAGCAGTACTTC.